This T cell receptor beta chain was observed in a study of control samples from healthy donors and cancer patients (dated by TCRdb to the early 2020s). Libraries came from the immunoSEQ multiplex PCR assay. TCRdb mirrors the immuneACCESS table, restricted to in-frame sequences. Some clones are absent from its copies; in checked studies, under half trace to an unresolved V gene, and the reason for the others is unknown. The table for this sample lists 150,000 to 160,000 clones; 93% of them were counted only once. The top ten clonotypes cover over 2% of the sample. Deletion took 2 bases off V and 3 bases off J, with a span of 6 bases between the germline ends. The germline V gene (reference sequence) specifies LGHDT as CDR1 and YNNKEL as CDR2. The CDR3 contains 13 residues, cysteine and phenylalanine counted. The entry retains the CDR3 DNA only, 39 bases that are in frame from base 1. Concerning this clone: Its antigen is still unknown. No quality values exist for individual bases; no much larger clone is one base distant.

Sequencing was done on a sample of blood. This chain joins TRBV3-1 (or the pseudogene TRBV3-2) to TRBJ2-3, and perhaps TRBD2 as D gene, on 5 matching bases. The sequence was collected from a man aged 50 to 60 in good health. The DNA reads as follows: TGTGCCAGCAGCCAACTAGCAACAGATACGCAGTATTTT. This encodes CASSQLATDTQYF.